The clone carrying this T cell receptor beta chain was detected a few times. Its antigen remains unknown. From germline, CDR1 is SGHRS and CDR2 YFSETQ. The CDR3 spans 14 residues. J gave up 4 bases and V 3 bases, and 6 bases lay outside the gene matches. The record originates from a study of cytomegalovirus exposure and HLA in healthy donors. Study-wide results and caveats: Using the classifier, cytomegalovirus status was reportedly diagnosed with high specificity and sensitivity. Some V segments, TRBV6-2 and TRBV6-3 among them, were indistinguishable and were therefore excluded. Earlier analysis found most TCR beta V segments productive about 90% or about 30% of the time. The study designated roughly 150 TCR beta chains cytomegalovirus-associated.

It was with 60 Vbeta and 13 Jbeta primers that the PCR ran. The repertoire was sequenced with immunoSEQ multiplex PCR; TCRdb's copy has only in-frame clones and lacks some. The table shows 150,000 to 250,000 clones, with 70% to 85% occurring only once. The V call is TRBV5-1, the J call TRBJ2-5, with 7 bases lining up with TRBD2. This clonotype originated in a woman aged 30 to 39 in good health and CMV-seropositive. The sample consisted of PBMCs. CDR3 region: CASSSTWGGETQYF. The CDR3 coding sequence is TGCGCCAGCAGCTCGACCTGGGGGGGAGAGACCCAGTACTTC.